This T cell receptor (beta chain) was sequenced during a study of cytomegalovirus exposure and HLA in healthy donors. Both 60 Vbeta primers and 13 Jbeta primers went into the PCR. TCRdb's table, derived via immunoSEQ multiplex PCR, lists solely in-frame clones and lacks some. In the table there are tens of thousands of clones, roughly 83% of which are singletons. V was pared by 2 bases and J by 6 bases, with 14 bases of the junction left unmatched. From germline, CDR1 is SGHDT and CDR2 YYEEEE. The CDR3 sequence is 19 residues long. This receptor was taken from a man aged 18 to 29 in good health and CMV-seronegative. The rearrangement links TRBV5-6 to TRBJ2-1; 13 bases align to TRBD2. Sequenced material: PBMCs. The CDR3 reads CASSLNPTSGRSNSNEQFF. The DNA for the CDR3 is TGTGCCAGCAGCTTAAATCCGACTAGCGGGAGGTCCAACTCCAATGAGCAGTTCTTC.